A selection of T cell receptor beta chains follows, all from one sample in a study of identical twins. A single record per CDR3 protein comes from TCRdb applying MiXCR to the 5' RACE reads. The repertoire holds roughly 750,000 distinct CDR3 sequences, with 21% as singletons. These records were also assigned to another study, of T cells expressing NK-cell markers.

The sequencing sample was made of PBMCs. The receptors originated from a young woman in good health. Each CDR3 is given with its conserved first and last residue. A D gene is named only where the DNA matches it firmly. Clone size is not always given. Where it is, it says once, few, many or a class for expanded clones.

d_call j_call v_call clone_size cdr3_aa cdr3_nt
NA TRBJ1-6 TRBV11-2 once CASSLEGTGGSPLHF TGTGCCAGCAGCTTAGAAGGGACCGGGGGTTCACCCCTCCACTTT
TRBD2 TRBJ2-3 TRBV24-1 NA CATSDERGGPDTQYF TGTGCCACCAGTGACGAGCGGGGAGGACCCGATACGCAGTATTTT
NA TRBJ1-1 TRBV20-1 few CSATDRGAFF TGCAGTGCTACCGACAGAGGGGCTTTCTTT
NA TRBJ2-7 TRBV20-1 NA CSAQKGLTSYEQYF TGCAGTGCACAGAAGGGGTTGACCTCCTACGAGCAGTACTTC
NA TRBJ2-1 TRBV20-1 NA CSAFRGEQFF TGCAGTGCTTTCCGGGGGGAGCAGTTCTTC
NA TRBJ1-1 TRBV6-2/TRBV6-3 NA CASSPKAPRGHITEAFF TGTGCCAGCAGCCCGAAGGCTCCCAGGGGCCACATCACTGAAGCTTTCTTT
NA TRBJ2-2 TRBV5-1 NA CASSLSGFPANTGELFF TGCGCCAGCAGCCTTAGCGGCTTTCCCGCGAACACCGGGGAGCTGTTTTTT
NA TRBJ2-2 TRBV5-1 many CASSPTTGELFF TGCGCCAGCAGCCCGACGACCGGGGAGCTGTTTTTT
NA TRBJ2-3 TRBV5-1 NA CASSSQLITSTDTQYF TGCGCCAGCAGCAGTCAACTGATTACTAGCACAGATACGCAGTATTTT
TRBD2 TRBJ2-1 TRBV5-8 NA CASSRGLAGGSEQFF TGTGCCAGCAGCAGAGGACTAGCGGGAGGATCTGAGCAGTTCTTC
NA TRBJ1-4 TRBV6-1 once CASSSASANEKLFF TGTGCCAGCAGCTCCGCCTCGGCTAATGAAAAACTGTTTTTT
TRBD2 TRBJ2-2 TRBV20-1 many CSAQTGTSDTGELFF TGCAGTGCTCAGACCGGGACTAGCGATACCGGGGAGCTGTTTTTT
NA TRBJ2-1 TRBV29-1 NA CSVASLSDNEQFF TGCAGCGTTGCCTCTCTGAGCGACAATGAGCAGTTCTTC
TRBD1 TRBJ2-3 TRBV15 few CATKPDRGVYTQYF TGTGCCACCAAACCGGACAGGGGAGTTTATACGCAGTATTTT
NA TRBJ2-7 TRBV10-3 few CAIARTSFVEQYF TGTGCCATCGCACGTACCTCCTTCGTAGAGCAGTACTTC
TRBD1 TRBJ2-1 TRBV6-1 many CASSPLRDSNEQFF TGTGCCAGCAGTCCACTACGGGACAGCAATGAGCAGTTCTTC
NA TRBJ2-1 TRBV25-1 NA CASSEYQGSWNEQFF TGTGCCAGCAGTGAATATCAGGGGTCGTGGAATGAGCAGTTCTTC
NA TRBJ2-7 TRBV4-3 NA CASSQDRRAIVSEQYF TGCGCCAGCAGCCAAGACCGGAGGGCGATTGTCTCCGAGCAGTACTTC
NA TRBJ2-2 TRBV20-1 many CSATGTTNTGELFF TGCAGTGCTACCGGGACCACGAACACCGGGGAGCTGTTTTTT
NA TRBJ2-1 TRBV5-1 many CASASLPSQSNEQFF TGCGCCAGCGCTAGTCTGCCGAGTCAGAGCAATGAGCAGTTCTTC
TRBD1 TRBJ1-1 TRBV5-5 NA CASSYLGTGGTEAFF TGTGCCAGCAGCTACCTCGGGACAGGGGGCACTGAAGCTTTCTTT
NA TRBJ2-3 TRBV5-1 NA CASSLASTSTLSYTQYF TGCGCCAGCAGCTTGGCCTCAACATCTACTTTGTCGTATACGCAGTATTTT
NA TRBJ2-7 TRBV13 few CASSLRQSTYEQYF TGTGCCAGCAGCTTACGACAGTCGACCTACGAGCAGTACTTC
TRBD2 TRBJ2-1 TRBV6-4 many CASSVGGGDYNEQFF TGTGCCAGCAGTGTAGGCGGGGGGGACTACAATGAGCAGTTCTTC
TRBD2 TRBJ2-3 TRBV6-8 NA CASSYALAGGEDTQYF TGTGCCAGCAGTTACGCCCTAGCGGGGGGAGAGGATACGCAGTATTTT
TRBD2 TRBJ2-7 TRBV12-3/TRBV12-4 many CASSLASGKAGGRYEQYF TGTGCCAGCAGTTTAGCCTCGGGGAAAGCGGGAGGAAGGTACGAGCAGTACTTC
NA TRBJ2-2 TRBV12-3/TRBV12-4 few CASTQGTATGELFF TGTGCCAGCACTCAAGGGACGGCTACCGGGGAGCTGTTTTTT
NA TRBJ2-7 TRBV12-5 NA CASGLVTGSKGYEQYF TGTGCTAGTGGTTTGGTAACCGGGAGTAAAGGCTACGAGCAGTACTTC
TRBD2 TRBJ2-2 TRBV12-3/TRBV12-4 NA CASRGGGSGTGELFF TGTGCCAGCAGGGGGGGGGGATCTGGCACCGGGGAGCTGTTTTTT
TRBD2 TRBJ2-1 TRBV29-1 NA CSVGSGSGNEQFF TGCAGCGTCGGTAGCGGGAGCGGCAATGAGCAGTTCTTC
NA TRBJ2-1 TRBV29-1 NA CSGVLYNEQFF TGCAGCGGAGTGTTATACAATGAGCAGTTCTTC
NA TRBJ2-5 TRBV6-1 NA CASTGQTKGTQYF TGTGCCAGCACGGGCCAGACCAAGGGGACCCAGTACTTC
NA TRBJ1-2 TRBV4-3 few CASSQGYNRVEGYTF TGCGCCAGCAGCCAAGGTTATAACAGGGTCGAGGGCTACACCTTC
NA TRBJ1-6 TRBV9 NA CASSVGGGSNSPLHF TGTGCCAGCAGCGTAGGAGGCGGATCGAATTCACCCCTCCACTTT
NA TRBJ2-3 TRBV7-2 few CASSLWTGGEGQYF TGTGCCAGCAGCCTATGGACTGGGGGAGAAGGGCAGTATTTT